Presented here are 20 T cell receptor beta chains from one specimen sequenced in a study of post-analysis software for immune sequencing data. Study-wide results and limits: The study found TRBV5-6, TRBV5-1 and TRBV20-1 among 5 or 6 TRBV segments more frequent in patients than controls.

Presence of unique molecular identifiers characterized the TCR beta cDNA libraries. TCRdb itself ran the PCR reads through MiXCR, one entry per CDR3 protein. The data contain roughly 670,000 distinct CDR3 sequences, approximately 59% of them singletons. Antigen specificity for these receptors is unknown. The sequencing input was blood. These receptors were obtained from a girl between 2 and 10 years old with multiple sclerosis.

V usage is TRBV5-5 and J usage is TRBJ1-2; the D gene is possibly TRBD1 (5 bases). Per the germline V gene, CDR1 is SGHKS and CDR2 is YYEKEE (reference sequence). The V gene lost 0 bases and the J gene lost 7 bases, with 19 bases spanning the gap. The CDR3 is 16 amino acids. CDR3 protein: CASSLGVPGMVTGYTF. The CDR3 DNA reads as TGTGCCAGCAGCTTGGGTGTCCCAGGGATGGTTACTGGCTACACCTTC.

This clonotype was seen a handful of times. V gene TRBV7-2 combines with J gene TRBJ2-5; 9 nucleotides agree with TRBD2. The ends lost 2 bases at V and 2 bases at J; junction bases unmatched: 3. The germline gives CDR1 SGHTA, CDR2 FQGNSA. The CDR3 has 15 residues. DNA of the CDR3: TGTGCCAGCAGCTTACAGCGGGGGGCTCAAGAGACCCAGTACTTC. This encodes CASSLQRGAQETQYF.

V is TRBV5-6 and J is TRBJ1-1; tentative D call: TRBD1 (5 bases). The CDR3 loop spans 13 amino acids. Germline CDR1 is SGHDT and CDR2 is YYEEEE. V shed 6 bases and J shed 1 base, with 10 bases lying between them. CDR3 sequence reads: CASNRPGNTEAFF. The CDR3 DNA sequence: TGTGCCAGCAACAGGCCGGGGAACACTGAAGCTTTCTTT.

The chain links TRBV4-1 to TRBJ2-7; TRBD2 aligns across 11 bases. Germline V CDR1 and CDR2: MGHRA, YSYEKL. CDR3 size: 17 residues. V was clipped by 6 bases and J by 0 bases; unmatched bases: 10. The DNA of the CDR3 is TGCGCCAGCAGTCCGACTAGCGGGACTCCAAGCTCCTACGAGCAGTACTTC. It yields the protein CASSPTSGTPSSYEQYF.

This clonotype was counted between two and nine times. The genes are TRBV5-1 and TRBJ2-7; D is unclear. Deletions cut 5 bases from V and 4 bases from J, with 19 bases between. The CDR3 has 15 residues. The germline V gene encodes CDR1 SGHRS and CDR2 YFSETQ. CDR3 residues: CASSWKVRPAYEQYF. In nucleotides, the CDR3 is TGCGCCAGCAGTTGGAAGGTTCGTCCGGCTTACGAGCAGTACTTC.

Turning to this clonotype: At one of its ends the junction is not consistent with the germline gene, which may arise from a read error. The chain is built from TRBV12-3 or TRBV12-4 and TRBJ2-1, with 11 bases fitting TRBD2. The CDR3 extends over 16 amino acids. CDR3 coding DNA: TGTGCCAGCAGTGGACTAGCGGGCCCCTCCTGCAATGAGCAGTTCTTC. Translated: CASSGLAGPSCNEQFF.

V gene TRBV5-5 combines with J gene TRBJ2-5; D call uncertain. Germline lookup yields CDR1 SGHKS and CDR2 YYEKEE (reference sequence). This CDR3 contains 15 residues. Trimming left V 5 bases short and J 3 bases short, with 17 bases between. This CDR3 is CASRPFVGREETQYF. In DNA, the CDR3 is TGTGCCAGCAGACCTTTTGTAGGGCGTGAAGAGACCCAGTACTTC.

The chain has TRBV14 and TRBJ2-6, with D possibly matching TRBD2 (6 bases). From germline, CDR1 is SGHDN and CDR2 FVKESK. Trimming cost V 0 bases and J 2 bases, with 14 bases left between them. The CDR3 is 18 residues long. DNA for the CDR3: TGTGCCAGCAGCCAAGAAAGGAGGGCGGGGACTGGGGCCAACGTCCTGACTTTC. This codes for CASSQERRAGTGANVLTF.

This clonotype was observed a handful of times. The rearrangement joins TRBV29-1 to TRBJ1-1; D not certain. The V gene's germline CDR1 is SQVTM and CDR2 ANQGSEA. This CDR3 spans 14 amino acids. V lost 0 bases and J 3 bases, leaving 11 bases between the germline ends. This chain's CDR3 is CSVEEPREDTEAFF. CDR3 coding DNA: TGCAGCGTTGAAGAACCCCGCGAGGACACTGAAGCTTTCTTT.

This clonotype was seen more than once but under ten times. The rearrangement joins TRBV12-3 or TRBV12-4 to TRBJ1-1, with D unresolved. The V end lost 6 bases, the J end lost 1 base, and 9 bases lay between the germline ends. The CDR3 loop spans 13 amino acids. CDR3 amino acids: CASSLSKNTEAFF. The CDR3 region has the DNA TGTGCCAGCAGCCTGTCAAAGAACACTGAAGCTTTCTTT.

The chain has TRBV10-3 and TRBJ2-5; D is possibly TRBD1 (6 bases). V was clipped by 3 bases and J by 3 bases, with 14 bases between them. Germline V gene sequence: CDR1 ENHRY, CDR2 SYGVKD. The CDR3 loop spans 15 amino acids. CDR3 nucleotides: TGTGCCATCAGTGACGCAGGCGAGGGGGAAGAGACCCAGTACTTC. Encoded protein: CAISDAGEGEETQYF.

The V gene is TRBV12-3 or TRBV12-4, the J gene TRBJ2-3, with TRBD2 identical over 7 bases. CDR3 length equals 16 residues. J gave up 6 bases and V 3 bases, and 12 bases lay outside the gene matches. CDR3: CASSFARTWGGDTQYF. The CDR3 DNA reads as TGTGCCAGCAGTTTCGCTCGGACCTGGGGGGGGGATACGCAGTATTTT.

The rearrangement links TRBV7-2 to TRBJ2-1; tentative D call: TRBD2 (6 bases). Between the trimmed V and J ends, which lost 7 bases and 3 bases, there was a span of 10 bases. Germline V lookup: CDR1 SGHTA, CDR2 FQGNSA. CDR3 size: 13 residues. CDR3 sequence (DNA): TGTGCCAGCATGGCGGGGAACTACAATGAGCAGTTCTTC. Translation: CASMAGNYNEQFF.

This clonotype was observed once. The rearrangement links TRBV20-1 to TRBJ2-1; 8 bases fit TRBD1. This CDR3 region has 14 residues. Germline CDR1 DFQATT, CDR2 SNEGSKA (reference sequence). Unmatched junction bases numbered 6, after V lost 2 bases and J lost 6 bases. Written as DNA, the CDR3 is TGCAGTGCTAGAAGTTTACAGGGGGGCAATGAGCAGTTCTTC. Translated: CSARSLQGGNEQFF.

The J gene is TRBJ2-1, the V gene TRBV20-1, with D unresolved. V lost 4 bases and J 2 bases, leaving 6 bases between the germline ends. The CDR3 consists of 12 residues. The germline gives CDR1 DFQATT, CDR2 SNEGSKA (reference sequence). The CDR3 reads CSATDAYNEQFF. CDR3 sequence (DNA): TGCAGTGCTACCGACGCCTACAATGAGCAGTTCTTC.

This clonotype was seen a few times. This sequence joins TRBV6-2 or TRBV6-3 and TRBJ2-4, with TRBD1 matching 9 bases. Germline V gene lookup returns CDR1 MNHEY and CDR2 SVGEGT. The trim removed 9 bases at V and 3 bases at J, leaving 9 bases unmatched. This CDR3 spans 15 amino acids. In nucleotides, the CDR3 is TGTGCCAGATCCTCGATGGACAGGGGCAAAAACATTCAGTACTTC. Its translation is CARSSMDRGKNIQYF.

The rearrangement uses TRBV7-2 and TRBJ2-7; 11 nucleotides align to TRBD2. The closer fit of TRBJ2-4 to the DNA end suggests the J call may be wrong. Germline V gene sequence: CDR1 SGHTA, CDR2 FQGNSA. The CDR3 has 15 residues. This CDR3 is CASSSIAGGPNIQYF. The CDR3 nucleotides read TGTGCCAGCAGCTCAATAGCGGGGGGGCCCAACATTCAGTACTTC.

The chain uses TRBV7-9 and TRBJ2-5; D is unclear. From germline, CDR1 is SEHNR and CDR2 FQNEAQ (reference sequence). The CDR3 has 13 amino acids. Trimming cost V 5 bases and J 1 base, with 8 bases left between them. CDR3 DNA: TGTGCCAGCAGCGATCTACCCCAAGAGACCCAGTACTTC. Encoded protein: CASSDLPQETQYF.

V is TRBV13 and J is TRBJ2-1; perhaps TRBD2 as D (5 bases). Germline loops: CDR1 PRHDT, CDR2 FYEKMQ (reference sequence). With 5 bases removed from V and 8 bases from J, the gap between germline ends came to 16 bases. CDR3 length: 14 residues. As DNA, the CDR3 is TGTGCCAGCAGCCCGGGAAGAAGAAGGGATGAGCAGTTCTTC. Amino acids: CASSPGRRRDEQFF.

The J gene is TRBJ2-3, the V gene TRBV4-1, with 9 bases aligning to TRBD2. The trim removed 1 base at V and 2 bases at J, leaving 4 bases unmatched. The CDR3 covers 16 residues. Germline V gene data show CDR1 as MGHRA and CDR2 as YSYEKL. The CDR3 is CASSQGLAELTDTQYF. CDR3 coding DNA: TGCGCCAGCAGCCAAGGACTAGCGGAACTCACAGATACGCAGTATTTT.